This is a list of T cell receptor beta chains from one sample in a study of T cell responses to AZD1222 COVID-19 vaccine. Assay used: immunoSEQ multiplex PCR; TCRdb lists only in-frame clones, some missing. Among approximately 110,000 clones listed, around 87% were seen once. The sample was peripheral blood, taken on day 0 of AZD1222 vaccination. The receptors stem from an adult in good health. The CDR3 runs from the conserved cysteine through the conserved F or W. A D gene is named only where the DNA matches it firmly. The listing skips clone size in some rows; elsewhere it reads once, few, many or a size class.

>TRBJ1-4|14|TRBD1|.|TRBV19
TGTGCCAGTAGTATGTACAGGGGCGATGAAAAACTGTTTTTT
CASSMYRGDEKLFF
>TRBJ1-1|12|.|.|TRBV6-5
TGTGCCAGCAGAAGGGGGGGCGGTGAAGCTTTCTTT
CASRRGGGEAFF
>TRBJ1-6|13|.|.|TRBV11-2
TGTGCCAGCAGCCTTACCGCCTATTCACCCCTCCACTTT
CASSLTAYSPLHF
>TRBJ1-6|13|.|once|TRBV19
TGTGCCAGTAAAGACCAGGGTAATTCACCCCTCCACTTT
CASKDQGNSPLHF
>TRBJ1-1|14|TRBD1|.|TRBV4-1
TGCGCCACAGGGAGGGGGCCTCTGAACACTGAAGCTTTCTTT
CATGRGPLNTEAFF
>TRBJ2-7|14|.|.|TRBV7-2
TGTGCCAGCAGCTTAATGGTCAGCTCCTACGAGCAGTACTTC
CASSLMVSSYEQYF
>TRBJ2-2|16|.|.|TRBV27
TGTGCCAGCAGTTATTCTACAGGGTACGTCCCCGGGGAGCTGTTTTTT
CASSYSTGYVPGELFF
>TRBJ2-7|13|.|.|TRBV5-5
TGTGCCACCCGGACTTCCCCCGCCTACGAGCAGTACTTC
CATRTSPAYEQYF
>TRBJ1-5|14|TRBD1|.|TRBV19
TGTGCCAGTAGTATCTGGACAGGGGATCAGCCCCAGCATTTT
CASSIWTGDQPQHF
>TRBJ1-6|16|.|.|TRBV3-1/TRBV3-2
TGTGCCAGCAGCCAAGGGAGTCGGCACTTTAATTCACCCCTCCACTTT
CASSQGSRHFNSPLHF
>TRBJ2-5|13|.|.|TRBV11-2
TGTGCCAGCAGGACGGGGCCCCAAGAGACCCAGTACTTC
CASRTGPQETQYF
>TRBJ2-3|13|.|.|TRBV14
TGTGCCAGCAGCCAACGAGTCACAGATACGCAGTATTTT
CASSQRVTDTQYF
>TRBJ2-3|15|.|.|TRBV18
TGTGCCAGCTCACCGACAGGAGACCGCACAGATACGCAGTATTTT
CASSPTGDRTDTQYF
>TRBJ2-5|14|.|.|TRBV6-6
TGTGCCAGCAGTGATATTCCGGGACCCCAGACCCAGTACTTC
CASSDIPGPQTQYF
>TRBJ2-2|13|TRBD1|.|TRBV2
TGTGCCAGCGGCGGACAGGGGACCGGGGAGCTGTTTTTT
CASGGQGTGELFF
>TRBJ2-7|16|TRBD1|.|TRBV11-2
TGTGCCAGCAGCTTTTTCCCGGGACAGGCAACCTACGAGCAGTACTTC
CASSFFPGQATYEQYF
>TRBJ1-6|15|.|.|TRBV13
TGTGCCAGCAGGTCCCGACAGAATCCTAATTCACCCCTCCACTTT
CASRSRQNPNSPLHF
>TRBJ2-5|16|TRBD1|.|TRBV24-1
TGTGCCACCAGTGATTCCGCCGGGACAGGGATTGAGACCCAGTACTTC
CATSDSAGTGIETQYF
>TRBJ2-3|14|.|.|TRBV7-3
TGTGCCAGCAGCTTAACAGGAAAAACAGATACGCAGTATTTT
CASSLTGKTDTQYF
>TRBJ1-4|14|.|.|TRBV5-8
TGTGCCAGCAGCTTGGGGGGTCTAGTGGAAAAACTGTTTTTT
CASSLGGLVEKLFF
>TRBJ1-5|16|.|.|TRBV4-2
TGTGCCAGCAGCCAAGAAGGCTACAGGAGCAATCAGCCCCAGCATTTT
CASSQEGYRSNQPQHF
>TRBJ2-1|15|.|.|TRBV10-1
TGCGCCAGCAGTGAAGGCCTAACGTACAACAATGAGCAGTTCTTC
CASSEGLTYNNEQFF
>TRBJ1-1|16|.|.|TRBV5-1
TGCGCCAGCAGCTTGGAAGGAAGCAGGGCCGGTACTGAAGCTTTCTTT
CASSLEGSRAGTEAFF
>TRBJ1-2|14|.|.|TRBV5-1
TGCGCCAGCAGCTTGGCTTCCGAGGACTATGGCTACACCTTC
CASSLASEDYGYTF
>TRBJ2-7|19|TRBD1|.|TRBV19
TGTGCCAGTAGTGTAACCCCGGGACAGGGGACGCCAAACTCCTACGAGCAGTACTTC
CASSVTPGQGTPNSYEQYF
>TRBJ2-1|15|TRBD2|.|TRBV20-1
TGCAGTGCTAGTCCCCTAGCGGGCCTGTACAATGAGCAGTTCTTC
CSASPLAGLYNEQFF
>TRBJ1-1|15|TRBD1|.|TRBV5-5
TGTGCCAGCAGCTTGGGACAGGGGGCAATCACTGAAGCTTTCTTT
CASSLGQGAITEAFF
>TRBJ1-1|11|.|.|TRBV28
TGTGCCGCTATAGAGAACACTGAAGCTTTCTTT
CAAIENTEAFF
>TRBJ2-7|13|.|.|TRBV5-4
TGTGCCAGCAGCAAGGACAGCTCCTACGAGCAGTACTTC
CASSKDSSYEQYF
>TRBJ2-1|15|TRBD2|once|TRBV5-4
TGTGCCAGCAGCTTGGCGGGACTAGAGCACAATGAGCAGTTCTTC
CASSLAGLEHNEQFF
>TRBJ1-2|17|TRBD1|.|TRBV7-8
TGTGCCAGCAGCTTAATGGACAGGGGAGCCCCCGCATATGGCTACACCTTC
CASSLMDRGAPAYGYTF
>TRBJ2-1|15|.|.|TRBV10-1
TGCGCCAGCAGCTCCCCATGGGGCGGTAACAATGAGCAGTTCTTC
CASSSPWGGNNEQFF
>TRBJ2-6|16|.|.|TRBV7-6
TGTGCCAGCAGCTTAGCGTTTTACTCTGGGGCCAACGTCCTGACTTTC
CASSLAFYSGANVLTF
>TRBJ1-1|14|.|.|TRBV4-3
TGCGCCAGCAGCCAAGATCGCAACAGGCCCCCCGCTTTCTTT
CASSQDRNRPPAFF
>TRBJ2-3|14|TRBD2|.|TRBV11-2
TGTGCCAGCAGCCGGACTAGCGAAACAGATACGCAGTATTTT
CASSRTSETDTQYF
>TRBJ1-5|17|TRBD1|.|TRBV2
TGTGCCAGCAGTGAAGCGGGGTTCAGGACAGGCGATCAGCCCCAGCATTTT
CASSEAGFRTGDQPQHF
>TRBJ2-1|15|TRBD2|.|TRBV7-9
TGTGCCAGCAGCTTAGTAGCGGGAGGGCCTCAGGAGCAGTTCTTC
CASSLVAGGPQEQFF
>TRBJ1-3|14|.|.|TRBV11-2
TGTGCCAGCAGTCACACAGGGAATGGAAACACCATATATTTT
CASSHTGNGNTIYF
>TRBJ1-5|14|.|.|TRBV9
TGTGCCAGCAGCTTGGACAGCAGCAATCAGCCCCAGCATTTT
CASSLDSSNQPQHF
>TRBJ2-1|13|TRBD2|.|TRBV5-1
TGCGCCAGCAGCTTGGGGGTAGCGGGTGAGCAGTTCTTC
CASSLGVAGEQFF
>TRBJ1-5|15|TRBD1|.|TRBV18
TGTGCCAGCTCAGAGAGACAGGGGGATATACAGCCCCAGCATTTT
CASSERQGDIQPQHF
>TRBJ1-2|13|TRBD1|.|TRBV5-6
TGTGCCAGCAGTGAACAGGGGGCTAGTGGCTACACCTTC
CASSEQGASGYTF
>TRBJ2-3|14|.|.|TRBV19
TGTGCCAGTTCGGTCGGGGTACTCACAGATACGCAGTATTTT
CASSVGVLTDTQYF
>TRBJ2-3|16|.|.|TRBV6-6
TGTGCCAGCAGCCCAGTGGACAGTACTAGCACAGATACGCAGTATTTT
CASSPVDSTSTDTQYF
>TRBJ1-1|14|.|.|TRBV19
TGTGCCAGCGCCCACGGGAATATGAACACTGAAGCTTTCTTT
CASAHGNMNTEAFF
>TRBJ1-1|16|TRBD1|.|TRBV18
TGTGCCAGCTCACTTTACGTCGCAGGGGGTCTCGCTGAAGCTTTCTTT
CASSLYVAGGLAEAFF
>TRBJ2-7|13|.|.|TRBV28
TGTGCCAGCAGCCAAACAGGGCCCTACGAGCAGTACTTC
CASSQTGPYEQYF
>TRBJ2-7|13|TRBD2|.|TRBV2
TGTGCCAGCAAAACGGGACTAGCAGCCGAGCAGTACTTC
CASKTGLAAEQYF
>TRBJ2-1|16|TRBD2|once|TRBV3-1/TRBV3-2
TGTGCCAGCAGCCAAGGACTAGCGGGAGTGAACAATGAGCAGTTCTTC
CASSQGLAGVNNEQFF
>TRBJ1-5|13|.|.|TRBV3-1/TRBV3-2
TGTGCCAGCAGCCAAGGAGTGGAGCAGCCCCAGCATTTT
CASSQGVEQPQHF
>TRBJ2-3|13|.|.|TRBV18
TGTGCCAGCTCACCACCGTCCACAGATACGCAGTATTTT
CASSPPSTDTQYF
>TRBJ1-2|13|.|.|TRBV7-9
TGTGCCAGCAGCTTACAGGGAGACTATGGCTACACCTTC
CASSLQGDYGYTF
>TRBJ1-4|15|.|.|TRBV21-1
TGTGCCAGCAGCAAAGAAAGACACTACGATGAAAAACTGTTTTTT
CASSKERHYDEKLFF
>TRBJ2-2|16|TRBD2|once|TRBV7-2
TGTGCCAGCAGCCCTACAGCGGGGGGGTGGACCGGGGAGCTGTTTTTT
CASSPTAGGWTGELFF
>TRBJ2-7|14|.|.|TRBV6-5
TGTGCCAGCATCCTGGACAGCGTATCCTACGAGCAGTACTTC
CASILDSVSYEQYF
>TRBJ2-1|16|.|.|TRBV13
TGTGCCAGCAGCTTCGGATATACGTATTCCTACAATGAGCAGTTCTTC
CASSFGYTYSYNEQFF
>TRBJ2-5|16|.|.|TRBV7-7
TGTGCTAGCAGCTTAGGAGGGGCGAGCCTTCAAGAGACCCAGTACTTC
CASSLGGASLQETQYF